The rows below give T cell receptor beta chains drawn from one sample of a study of T cells in localized non-small cell lung cancer. The protocol was immunoSEQ multiplex PCR, while the TCRdb copy is restricted to in-frame clones and leaves out a portion. The data show approximately 64,000 clones, approximately 87% seen once. Specimen: peripheral blood, collected before any cancer treatment. These receptors were taken from a woman aged 35-75 years with stage I lung adenocarcinoma. Each CDR3 is given with its conserved first and last residue. The D gene is left open where the match is weak. Size values are once, few and many counts, or a class for expanded clones, and some rows have none.

v_gene: TRBV27
j_gene: TRBJ1-2
abundance: .
d_gene: .
CDR3nt: TGTGCCAGCAGTTTATCGTATCGGCCAGGCGGGCACAACTATGGCTACACCTTC
CDR3aa: CASSLSYRPGGHNYGYTF

v_gene: TRBV5-6
j_gene: TRBJ2-5
abundance: .
d_gene: .
CDR3nt: TGTGCCAGCAGCTTGATCGGGGGACCCGATCAGGAGACCCAGTACTTC
CDR3aa: CASSLIGGPDQETQYF

v_gene: TRBV28
j_gene: TRBJ1-1
abundance: .
d_gene: TRBD1
CDR3nt: TGTGCCATAGCGACAGGGGGGAGGACTGAAGCTTTCTTT
CDR3aa: CAIATGGRTEAFF

v_gene: TRBV7-2
j_gene: TRBJ2-3
abundance: .
d_gene: .
CDR3nt: TGTGCCAGCAGCTTAGCGGCTAGTCCTGCTGATACGCAGTATTTT
CDR3aa: CASSLAASPADTQYF

v_gene: TRBV11-2
j_gene: TRBJ2-4
abundance: .
d_gene: .
CDR3nt: TGTGCCAGCAGCTTAGGGGGGTCGGCCAAAAACATTCAGTACTTC
CDR3aa: CASSLGGSAKNIQYF

v_gene: TRBV19
j_gene: TRBJ1-5
abundance: few
d_gene: TRBD1
CDR3nt: TGTGCCAGTAGTAACCTTGACAGGGGAGCAAATCAGCCCCAGCATTTT
CDR3aa: CASSNLDRGANQPQHF

v_gene: TRBV6-6
j_gene: TRBJ1-2
abundance: .
d_gene: TRBD1
CDR3nt: TGTGCCAGCAGTCGTGACAGGGAAGATGGCTACACCTTC
CDR3aa: CASSRDREDGYTF

v_gene: TRBV19
j_gene: TRBJ2-1
abundance: .
d_gene: .
CDR3nt: TGTGCCAGTAACCAGGGGAGCTCCTACAATGAGCAGTTCTTC
CDR3aa: CASNQGSSYNEQFF

v_gene: TRBV18
j_gene: TRBJ2-6
abundance: .
d_gene: TRBD1
CDR3nt: TGTGCCAGCTCACCGTGGGACAGCCAAAACTCTGGGGCCAACGTCCTGACTTTC
CDR3aa: CASSPWDSQNSGANVLTF

v_gene: TRBV9
j_gene: TRBJ2-5
abundance: .
d_gene: .
CDR3nt: TGTGCCAGCAGCCCAGGGCTGTTTTCGAAGACCCAGTACTTC
CDR3aa: CASSPGLFSKTQYF

v_gene: TRBV6-1
j_gene: TRBJ2-1
abundance: .
d_gene: .
CDR3nt: TGTGCCAGCAGTGAAGGCCCGGGTAGAAAGCAGTTCTTC
CDR3aa: CASSEGPGRKQFF

v_gene: TRBV5-4
j_gene: TRBJ2-4
abundance: .
d_gene: .
CDR3nt: TGTGCCAGCAGCTTAGGAGATTCACTAGCCAAAAACATTCAGTACTTC
CDR3aa: CASSLGDSLAKNIQYF